The rows below give T cell receptor beta chains drawn from one sample of a study of OX40 agonist ivuxolimab in advanced cancers. Only in-frame clones appear in the TCRdb table, and some are missing; sequencing was by immunoSEQ multiplex PCR. The sample includes about 59,000 clones, over 70% of them seen just once. Sequencing was performed on CD4+ or CD8+ T cells sorted from blood, taken in a trial of the OX40 agonist ivuxolimab. The receptors shown here come from an adult with an advanced solid tumor such as melanoma, head and neck, liver or kidney cancer. CDR3s include the opening cysteine and the closing phenylalanine or tryptophan. The D gene is left open where the match is weak. Expanded clones are given a class, and other clones once, few, many or no size at all.

v_call: TRBV28; d_call: .; j_call: TRBJ1-3; clone_size: .; cdr3_aa: CATSEGPRNTIYF; cdr3_nt: TGTGCCACCTCCGAGGGACCAAGAAACACCATATATTTT
v_call: TRBV4-2; d_call: TRBD2; j_call: TRBJ2-3; clone_size: .; cdr3_aa: CASSQDPSGGWNTQYF; cdr3_nt: TGTGCCAGCAGCCAAGATCCTAGCGGGGGATGGAATACGCAGTATTTT
v_call: TRBV19; d_call: .; j_call: TRBJ2-2; clone_size: .; cdr3_aa: CASNGQRNTGELFF; cdr3_nt: TGTGCCAGTAACGGACAGAGAAACACCGGGGAGCTGTTTTTT
v_call: TRBV7-2; d_call: TRBD2; j_call: TRBJ2-2; clone_size: .; cdr3_aa: CASSSSGAGTGELFF; cdr3_nt: TGTGCCAGCAGCTCCAGCGGGGCGGGCACCGGGGAGCTGTTTTTT
v_call: TRBV7-2; d_call: TRBD1; j_call: TRBJ2-4; clone_size: .; cdr3_aa: CASSSRQGGDIQYF; cdr3_nt: TGTGCCAGCAGCAGCCGACAGGGCGGCGACATTCAGTACTTC
v_call: TRBV4-1; d_call: .; j_call: TRBJ2-7; clone_size: .; cdr3_aa: CASSQDYPRGHMAYEQYF; cdr3_nt: TGCGCCAGCAGCCAAGATTACCCCCGGGGACACATGGCCTACGAGCAGTACTTC
v_call: TRBV6-1; d_call: TRBD1; j_call: TRBJ2-7; clone_size: once; cdr3_aa: CASRGQVGSYEQYF; cdr3_nt: TGTGCCAGCAGGGGACAGGTTGGCTCCTACGAGCAGTACTTC
v_call: TRBV7-9; d_call: .; j_call: TRBJ1-1; clone_size: .; cdr3_aa: CASSSVSWGLNTEAFF; cdr3_nt: TGTGCCAGCAGCTCCGTTTCTTGGGGCCTGAACACTGAAGCTTTCTTT
v_call: TRBV18; d_call: TRBD1; j_call: TRBJ1-2; clone_size: .; cdr3_aa: CASSRQGLQPF; cdr3_nt: TGTGCCAGCTCGCGACAGGGGTTGCAACCCTTC
v_call: TRBV7-2; d_call: .; j_call: TRBJ2-4; clone_size: .; cdr3_aa: CASSPAGAKNIQYF; cdr3_nt: TGTGCCAGCAGCCCGGCAGGGGCCAAAAACATTCAGTACTTC
v_call: TRBV6-5; d_call: .; j_call: TRBJ2-7; clone_size: .; cdr3_aa: CASSEPAVSYEQYF; cdr3_nt: TGTGCCAGCAGTGAACCGGCGGTCTCCTACGAGCAGTACTTC
v_call: TRBV5-4; d_call: TRBD1; j_call: TRBJ2-1; clone_size: .; cdr3_aa: CASSGTGVMVYEQFF; cdr3_nt: TGTGCCAGCAGCGGTACAGGGGTTATGGTTTATGAGCAGTTCTTC
v_call: TRBV23-1; d_call: .; j_call: TRBJ1-6; clone_size: few; cdr3_aa: CASRGWGGPTRSYNSPLHF; cdr3_nt: TGCGCCAGCCGGGGGTGGGGGGGACCTACCCGCTCCTATAATTCACCCCTCCACTTT
v_call: TRBV4-1; d_call: .; j_call: TRBJ1-1; clone_size: .; cdr3_aa: CASSQRALNTEAFF; cdr3_nt: TGCGCCAGCAGCCAAAGGGCCTTGAACACTGAAGCTTTCTTT
v_call: TRBV6-6; d_call: TRBD1; j_call: TRBJ1-2; clone_size: .; cdr3_aa: CAAGGLGQVAGGYTF; cdr3_nt: TGTGCCGCAGGGGGGTTGGGACAGGTGGCGGGTGGCTACACCTTC
v_call: TRBV30; d_call: .; j_call: TRBJ2-2; clone_size: .; cdr3_aa: CAWRVSGAYTGELFF; cdr3_nt: TGTGCCTGGAGAGTTAGCGGAGCATACACCGGGGAGCTGTTTTTT
v_call: TRBV7-7; d_call: TRBD1; j_call: TRBJ2-6; clone_size: .; cdr3_aa: CASSPLTGAGANVLTF; cdr3_nt: TGTGCCAGCAGCCCTTTGACAGGGGCTGGGGCCAACGTCCTGACTTTC
v_call: TRBV5-5; d_call: .; j_call: TRBJ2-5; clone_size: .; cdr3_aa: CASREARVQETQYF; cdr3_nt: TGTGCCAGCAGGGAAGCCAGGGTCCAAGAGACCCAGTACTTC
v_call: TRBV7-4; d_call: TRBD1; j_call: TRBJ1-1; clone_size: .; cdr3_aa: CASSPRDRGSRTVTEAFF; cdr3_nt: TGTGCCAGCAGCCCCCGGGACAGGGGGAGTCGTACCGTCACTGAAGCTTTCTTT
v_call: TRBV11-2; d_call: TRBD2; j_call: TRBJ2-7; clone_size: .; cdr3_aa: CASSLRAGGTYEQYF; cdr3_nt: TGTGCCAGCAGCTTAAGGGCGGGAGGGACCTACGAGCAGTACTTC
v_call: TRBV18; d_call: .; j_call: TRBJ1-1; clone_size: .; cdr3_aa: CASSSNQGSNTEAFF; cdr3_nt: TGTGCCAGCTCATCCAATCAGGGCTCGAACACTGAAGCTTTCTTT
v_call: TRBV6-1; d_call: .; j_call: TRBJ1-4; clone_size: .; cdr3_aa: CASSGGSVGDEKLFF; cdr3_nt: TGTGCCAGCAGTGGTGGCTCAGTGGGGGATGAAAAACTGTTTTTT
v_call: TRBV11-3; d_call: .; j_call: TRBJ2-1; clone_size: .; cdr3_aa: CASSKGHGNEQFF; cdr3_nt: TGTGCCAGCAGCAAGGGCCACGGCAATGAGCAGTTCTTC
v_call: TRBV11-2; d_call: TRBD1; j_call: TRBJ2-5; clone_size: .; cdr3_aa: CASSHRGKTQYF; cdr3_nt: TGTGCCAGCAGCCACAGGGGTAAGACCCAGTACTTC
v_call: TRBV7-2; d_call: .; j_call: TRBJ2-7; clone_size: .; cdr3_aa: CASSLNGLQYEQYF; cdr3_nt: TGTGCCAGCAGCTTAAACGGACTTCAATACGAGCAGTACTTC
v_call: TRBV18; d_call: TRBD2; j_call: TRBJ2-1; clone_size: .; cdr3_aa: CASSPPASGGPYNEQFF; cdr3_nt: TGTGCCAGCTCACCACCGGCTAGCGGGGGGCCCTACAATGAGCAGTTCTTC
v_call: TRBV9; d_call: .; j_call: TRBJ1-1; clone_size: .; cdr3_aa: CASSVEVKGAEAFF; cdr3_nt: TGTGCCAGCAGCGTAGAGGTGAAAGGGGCTGAAGCTTTCTTT